A single sample is the source of the 28 T cell receptor beta chains below, sequenced in a study of regulatory T cells in long-lasting Graves disease. Regarding time point: newly diagnosed GD, antithyroid drugs for less than 3 months. The TCR library was made from RNA that had been extracted from PBMCs in TRIzol. Arm-PCR of CDR3 regions with iRepertoire HTBI primers generated TCR beta libraries. Each CDR3 protein gets one entry after TCRdb re-called the multiplex PCR reads with MiXCR. The profile shows under 500,000 distinct CDR3 sequences, 15% to 20% of them singletons. These same data were also listed under a study on T cells in Graves' hyperthyroidism and ophthalmopathy.

This sample comprised peripheral blood mononuclear cells (PBMCs), obtained at new diagnosis, from a patient treated with antithyroid drugs. Receptors were obtained from a woman aged 25-40 years with Graves disease.

The count of this clonotype is one. The chain carries TRBV11-2 and TRBJ2-7, with D tentatively TRBD1 (6 bases). The ends were cut back, 4 bases at V and 0 bases at J, with 13 bases in the middle. This CDR3 comprises 15 residues. In germline, CDR1 is SGHAT, CDR2 FQNNGV. For the CDR3, the DNA is TGTGCCAGCAGCTCCGTGGACAGAAGCTCCTACGAGCAGTACTTC. Encoded protein: CASSSVDRSSYEQYF. The full variable domain, in which reference TRBV11-2 and TRBJ2-7 provide the parts outside the CDR3, is EAGVAQSPRYKIIEKRQSVAFWCNPISGHATLYWYQQILGQGPKLLIQFQNNGVVDDSQLPKDRFSAERLKGVDSTLKIQPAKLEDSAVYLCASSSVDRSSYEQYFGPGTRLTVT.

The chain uses TRBV28 and TRBJ2-1, with D possibly TRBD1 on 6 matching bases. This CDR3 has 15 residues. CDR1 is MDHEN, CDR2 SYDVKM, per germline. V was cut by 9 bases and J by 6 bases, with 21 bases left in between. The CDR3 DNA follows: TGTGCCAGTAGAACAAAACAGGGTTTTATCAATGAGCAGTTCTTC. Translated, it gives CASRTKQGFINEQFF.

At least ten counts were recorded for this clonotype. The chain carries TRBV11-2 and TRBJ2-3, with TRBD2 matching over 9 bases. The V segment lost 3 bases and the J segment 5 bases; nucleotides outside the gene matches: 6. The germline V gene encodes CDR1 SGHAT and CDR2 FQNNGV. CDR3 length: 15 amino acids. The CDR3 reads CASSFGGRAIDTQYF. CDR3 DNA sequence: TGTGCCAGCAGCTTTGGCGGGAGGGCCATAGATACGCAGTATTTT. Complete variable domain (other parts from reference TRBV11-2 and TRBJ2-3): EAGVAQSPRYKIIEKRQSVAFWCNPISGHATLYWYQQILGQGPKLLIQFQNNGVVDDSQLPKDRFSAERLKGVDSTLKIQPAKLEDSAVYLCASSFGGRAIDTQYFGPGTRLTVL.

This clonotype was observed at least ten times. The chain uses TRBV5-1 and TRBJ2-3, with D perhaps TRBD1 (5 bases). Germline CDR1 SGHRS, CDR2 YFSETQ. CDR3 length equals 15 residues. The V end was cut by 1 base, the J end by 6 bases, with 15 bases between. DNA of the CDR3: TGCGCCAGCAGCTTGTTGTCAGGGTCAAGGGATACGCAGTATTTT. Protein: CASSLLSGSRDTQYF.

This clonotype was detected many times. This sequence joins TRBV5-1 and TRBJ2-1, with 9 bases that match TRBD2. V was pared by 4 bases and J by 2 bases, with 7 bases of the junction left unmatched. Per germline, CDR1 SGHRS and CDR2 YFSETQ. This CDR3 region has 16 residues. CDR3 amino acids: CASSGSTSGTYNEQFF. CDR3 nucleotide sequence: TGCGCCAGCAGCGGATCGACTAGCGGAACCTACAATGAGCAGTTCTTC.

This clonotype has just a few counts. The genes are TRBV11-2 and TRBJ2-1; possible D gene TRBD2, 5 bases. V was cut by 5 bases and J by 9 bases, with 14 bases left in between. Per germline, CDR1 SGHAT and CDR2 FQNNGV. This CDR3 is built from 13 residues. The CDR3 protein is CASSLLFEGEQFF. CDR3 nucleotide sequence: TGTGCCAGCAGCCTCCTCTTCGAGGGTGAGCAGTTCTTC.

The V call is TRBV6-4, the J call TRBJ2-3; 7 bases match TRBD1. V gave up 10 bases and J gave up 0 bases; unmatched junction bases: 13. The CDR3 totals 16 residues. Germline V CDR1 and CDR2: MRHNA, SNTAGT. The CDR3 nucleotides read TGTGCCAACTTGGCAATCGTGACAGGGAGCACAGATACGCAGTATTTT. This translates into CANLAIVTGSTDTQYF.

Many counts were recorded for this clonotype. The chain has TRBV24-1 and TRBJ2-1, with TRBD1 matching 9 bases. The CDR3 has 13 residues. With V trimmed by 7 bases and J by 8 bases, 5 bases remained unmatched. The germline V gene has CDR1 KGHDR and CDR2 SFDVKD. CDR3 protein: CATRDRGGHEQFF. The CDR3 DNA follows: TGTGCCACCAGGGACAGGGGAGGCCATGAGCAGTTCTTC.

The chain uses TRBV19 and TRBJ2-2; 8 bases align to TRBD1. This CDR3 region has 14 residues. Germline V CDR1 and CDR2: LNHDA, SQIVND (reference sequence). Trimming took 4 bases from V and 3 from J; bases not matched to a gene: 1. The DNA for the CDR3 is TGTGCCAGTAGTACAGGGGGCGACACCGGGGAGCTGTTTTTT. It specifies CASSTGGDTGELFF.

This clonotype was observed a few times. The CDR3, as DNA: TGCGCCAGCAGCGGTTCGATCGGCAATGAGCAGTTCTTC. Its translation: CASSGSIGNEQFF. This sequence joins TRBV5-1 and TRBJ2-1; D unclear. Germline V lookup: CDR1 SGHRS, CDR2 YFSETQ. This CDR3 has 13 amino acids. With 4 bases removed from V and 6 bases from J, the gap between germline ends came to 11 bases.

This clonotype was observed at least ten times. The chain links TRBV6-1 to TRBJ2-7; D remains ambiguous. V was clipped by 2 bases and J by 2 bases, with 10 bases between them. The CDR3 length is 14 residues. Germline V gives CDR1 MNHNS, CDR2 SASEGT. The CDR3 sequence: CASSERPTAYEQYF. CDR3 DNA sequence: TGTGCCAGCAGTGAACGGCCGACGGCCTACGAGCAGTACTTC.

This clonotype was observed at least ten times. This chain joins TRBV28 and TRBJ2-3; 8 bases agree with TRBD2. The CDR3 loop spans 14 amino acids. The ends lost 6 bases at V and 4 bases at J; junction bases unmatched: 6. CDR1 is MDHEN, CDR2 SYDVKM, per germline. The CDR3 reads CASSEAGAADTQYF. Written as DNA, the CDR3 is TGTGCCAGCAGCGAAGCGGGAGCGGCAGATACGCAGTATTTT.

The chain joins TRBV7-9 to TRBJ2-1, with 10 bases aligning to TRBD2. CDR3 size: 20 residues. CDR1 is SEHNR and CDR2 is FQNEAQ in the germline V gene (reference sequence). Trimming removed 1 base from V and 0 bases from J; junction bases left unmatched: 12. Here the CDR3 DNA reads TGTGCCAGCAGCTTAGGCAGGGGGTTAGCGGGAGGACTCTCCTACAATGAGCAGTTCTTC. Protein: CASSLGRGLAGGLSYNEQFF.

This clonotype was seen repeatedly, ten times or more. The J gene is TRBJ2-3, the V gene TRBV3-1; perhaps TRBD2 as D (5 bases). The length of the CDR3 is 16 residues. Trimming removed 0 bases at V and 2 bases at J, with 12 bases between. Germline assignment: CDR1 LGHDT and CDR2 YNNKEL (reference sequence). CDR3 sequence (DNA): TGTGCCAGCAGCCAAGATTCGGGAACAGACACAGATACGCAGTATTTT. The encoded protein is CASSQDSGTDTDTQYF.

This chain links TRBV15 with TRBJ2-7, with no clear D. Per germline, CDR1 LNHNV and CDR2 YYDKDF (reference sequence). The CDR3 spans 15 residues. Trimming removed 0 bases at V and 4 bases at J, with 13 bases between. CDR3 region: CATSRDLESRYEQYF. The CDR3, as DNA: TGTGCCACCAGCAGAGATCTTGAGTCCCGTTACGAGCAGTACTTC.

This clonotype was seen many times. V gene TRBV5-1 combines with J gene TRBJ2-1; 9 bases are a match to TRBD2. Germline lookup yields CDR1 SGHRS and CDR2 YFSETQ. V was clipped by 0 bases and J by 9 bases; unmatched bases: 7. This CDR3 is 15 amino acids long. The CDR3 nucleotides are TGCGCCAGCAGCTTGGTGCAGCGGGAGGCGGGTGAGCAGTTCTTC. It yields the protein CASSLVQREAGEQFF.

The rearrangement uses TRBV5-4 and TRBJ2-2; tentative D call: TRBD2 (5 bases). Deletions cut 3 bases from V and 0 bases from J, with 15 bases between. The CDR3 totals 17 residues. Germline CDR1 is SGHNT and CDR2 is YYREEE (reference sequence). The CDR3 region has the DNA TGTGCCAGCAGCTCGAGCGGTCTAGCTGCGAACACCGGGGAGCTGTTTTTT. This gives the protein CASSSSGLAANTGELFF. The whole variable domain, filled in from reference TRBV5-4 and TRBJ2-2, reads ETGVTQSPTHLIKTRGQQVTLRCSSQSGHNTVSWYQQALGQGPQFIFQYYREEENGRGNFPPRFSGLQFPNYSSELNVNALELDDSALYLCASSSSGLAANTGELFFGEGSRLTVL.

This clonotype was picked up many times. The chain has TRBV11-2 and TRBJ2-1, with D tentatively TRBD1 (5 bases). V lost 3 bases, J lost 0 bases, and 9 bases lay in between. Germline CDR1 and CDR2: SGHAT and FQNNGV. The CDR3 totals 15 residues. CDR3 protein: CASSFQGASYNEQFF. In DNA form, the CDR3 reads TGTGCCAGCAGCTTCCAAGGGGCCTCCTACAATGAGCAGTTCTTC.

This clonotype was counted ten times or more. DNA for the CDR3: TGTGCCAGCAGCCTCCACGCAGGGGTCGAGCAGTACTTC. Translated, it gives CASSLHAGVEQYF. This sequence joins TRBV7-9 and TRBJ2-7, with D tentatively TRBD1 (6 bases). V lost 5 bases, J lost 6 bases, and 14 bases lay in between. Per germline, CDR1 SEHNR and CDR2 FQNEAQ (reference sequence). This CDR3 is built from 13 residues. Complete variable domain (other parts from reference TRBV7-9 and TRBJ2-7): DTGVSQNPRHKITKRGQNVTFRCDPISEHNRLYWYRQTLGQGPEFLTYFQNEAQLEKSRLLSDRFSAERPKGSFSTLEIQRTEQGDSAMYLCASSLHAGVEQYFGPGTRLTVT.

This clonotype was seen many times. The chain carries TRBV7-9 and TRBJ2-5; the match to TRBD1 covers 7 bases. The germline V gene has CDR1 SEHNR and CDR2 FQNEAQ (reference sequence). The J segment lost 5 bases and the V segment lost 1 base, leaving 4 bases of the junction unmatched. CDR3 length: 14 amino acids. The CDR3 DNA is TGTGCCAGCAGCTTAGGGGCGACAGGGGAGACCCAGTACTTC. Translated, it gives CASSLGATGETQYF.

There are many counts of this clonotype. The chain joins TRBV11-3 to TRBJ1-1, with TRBD1 matching 8 bases. V was pared by 5 bases and J by 5 bases, with 1 base of the junction left unmatched. The CDR3 loop spans 12 amino acids. Germline CDR1 is SGHNT and CDR2 is YENEEA. The CDR3 DNA follows: TGTGCCAGCAGCCGGACAGGGACTGAAGCTTTCTTT. This encodes CASSRTGTEAFF.

The V call is TRBV14, the J call TRBJ2-7; D unclear. Germline V gene lookup returns CDR1 SGHDN and CDR2 FVKESK. This CDR3 comprises 10 residues. V was shortened by 6 bases and J by 13 bases, with 13 bases between the two germline ends. CDR3 DNA: TGTGCCAGCAGACCCCCCGGAGAATACTTC. The encoded protein is CASRPPGEYF. The variable domain in full, completed from reference TRBV14 and TRBJ2-7, reads EAGVTQFPSHSVIEKGQTVTLRCDPISGHDNLYWYRRVMGKEIKFLLHFVKESKQDESGMPNNRFLAERTGGTYSTLKVQPAELEDSGVYFCASRPPGEYFGPGTRLTVT.

The chain couples TRBV4-1 to TRBJ1-6; D is ambiguous. The CDR3 contains 15 residues. The germline V and J ends were trimmed by 3 bases and 14 bases, with 20 bases remaining between them. In germline, CDR1 is MGHRA, CDR2 YSYEKL. The chain's CDR3 is CASSQVHSAPGALHF. The CDR3 region has the DNA TGCGCCAGCAGCCAGGTCCACAGTGCCCCTGGGGCCCTCCACTTT.

The chain is built from TRBV6-1 and TRBJ2-3; 9 nucleotides line up with TRBD2. The CDR3 sequence is 16 residues long. In germline, CDR1 is MNHNS, CDR2 SASEGT. The J segment lost 3 bases and the V segment lost 6 bases, leaving 10 bases of the junction unmatched. CDR3 in amino acids: CASRRISGSLTDTQYF. CDR3 in DNA: TGTGCCAGCAGAAGAATTAGCGGGAGCCTAACAGATACGCAGTATTTT.

V is TRBV5-1 and J is TRBJ2-2; D might be TRBD2 (5 bases). The germline V gene has CDR1 SGHRS and CDR2 YFSETQ. Trimming took 6 bases from V and 0 from J, leaving 12 bases between them. CDR3 length equals 15 residues. CDR3 protein: CASTPGFANTGELFF. CDR3 sequence (DNA): TGCGCCAGCACCCCGGGGTTTGCGAACACCGGGGAGCTGTTTTTT. The full variable domain, completed using reference TRBV5-1 and TRBJ2-2, is KAGVTQTPRYLIKTRGQQVTLSCSPISGHRSVSWYQQTPGQGLQFLFEYFSETQRNKGNFPGRFSGRQFSNSRSEMNVSTLELGDSALYLCASTPGFANTGELFFGEGSRLTVL.

Comment on this clonotype: This may stem from a read error, because a much larger clone lies one nucleotide away. This chain links TRBV7-2 with TRBJ2-3, with 10 bases identical to TRBD2. Matching the DNA end better, TRBJ2-7 makes the J call doubtful. The germline CDR1 and CDR2 sequences are SGHTA and FQGNSA. The CDR3 runs 15 residues. CDR3 in amino acids: CASSPTSGAFYEQYF. The CDR3 nucleotides are TGTGCCAGCAGCCCCACTAGCGGGGCCTTCTACGAGCAGTACTTC.

The rearrangement links TRBV10-3 to TRBJ2-1; perhaps TRBD2 as D (5 bases). The germline gives CDR1 ENHRY, CDR2 SYGVKD. The CDR3 consists of 15 residues. V was trimmed by 5 bases and J by 6 bases, leaving 17 bases between them. CDR3 sequence: CAISPRGSLGNEQFF. The CDR3 nucleotides are TGTGCCATCAGTCCCCGGGGTTCCTTAGGCAATGAGCAGTTCTTC.

To note about this clonotype: The germline gene is not matched at one end of the junction; a read error may be the cause. The chain couples TRBV20-1 to TRBJ2-1; 8 nucleotides match TRBD2. The CDR3 covers 14 residues. The V gene's germline CDR1 is DFQATT and CDR2 SNEGSKA (reference sequence). The DNA for the CDR3 is TGCAGTGCTAGAGATCGTACTAGCGGCAATGATCAGTTCTTC. It is translated as CSARDRTSGNDQFF.